What follows are 5 T cell receptor beta chains derived from one specimen sequenced in a study of T cells in Graves' hyperthyroidism and ophthalmopathy (dated by TCRdb to about 2019). The library was generated by multiplex PCR. Sequencer: Illumina HiSeq 2000. The TCR beta CDR3 regions were amplified from RNA transcripts. For the first round of RT-PCR on the TCR CDR3, the HTBI primer set was used together with the Qiagen OneStep RT-PCR kit. TCRdb took the public reads, trimmed them with fastp at Q25, ran MiXCR for clone calling and kept in-frame beta chains. Records with the same CDR3 protein are collapsed into one entry carrying the most frequent genes and DNA. For this sample there are around 720,000 distinct CDR3 sequences; roughly a third appear just once. About a third of the sample is held by the ten biggest clonotypes. Sequenced: blood. Every receptor here comes from a woman between 40 and 55 years old with Graves' hyperthyroidism.

This clonotype was counted only a few times. DNA for the CDR3: TGTGCCAGCAGCCGGGGACAGGGGACTGGTGGCTATGGCTACACCTTC. It yields the protein CASSRGQGTGGYGYTF. The chain combines TRBV5-4 with TRBJ1-2, with 10 bases aligning to TRBD1. The CDR3 runs to 16 residues. The V and J ends lost 4 bases and 4 bases, in that order; junction bases with no gene match: 10. The germline CDR1 and CDR2 sequences are SGHNT and YYREEE (reference sequence).

This clonotype was seen a handful of times. V is TRBV6-5 and J is TRBJ1-2; no clear D. CDR1 is MNHEY and CDR2 is SVGAGI in the germline V gene. Trimming pared 2 bases from V and 4 bases from J, leaving 17 bases between. The CDR3 extends over 16 amino acids. The CDR3 DNA reads TGTGCCAGCAGTTACCGGTCTAGGGCGCCGGGCTATGGCTACACCTTC. Residues: CASSYRSRAPGYGYTF.

This clonotype was detected ten times or more. The chain combines TRBV2 with TRBJ1-4; a weak D match, TRBD1 (5 bases). Germline V gives CDR1 SNHLY, CDR2 FYNNEI. V lost 1 base and J lost 8, with 11 bases in between. There are 14 residues in the CDR3. The CDR3 is CASSEGQLWEKLFF. CDR3 bases: TGTGCCAGCAGTGAAGGACAGCTTTGGGAAAAACTGTTTTTT.

The V and J genes are TRBV29-1 and TRBJ2-5; TRBD2 agrees at 10 bases. CDR3 length: 11 residues. With 7 bases clipped from V and 7 bases from J, the junction kept 3 bases outside the gene matches. Germline V gene sequence: CDR1 SQVTM, CDR2 ANQGSEA. In nucleotides, the CDR3 is TGCAGCGCCGGGACTAGCGTGACCCAGTACTTC. Its translation: CSAGTSVTQYF. Complete variable domain (other parts from reference TRBV29-1 and TRBJ2-5): SAVISQKPSRDICQRGTSLTIQCQVDSQVTMMFWYRQQPGQSLTLIATANQGSEATYESGFVIDKFPISRPNLTFSTLTVSNMSPEDSSIYLCSAGTSVTQYFGPGTRLLVL.

This chain connects TRBV4-1 to TRBJ1-2; D ambiguous. The ends were cut back, 0 bases at V and 3 bases at J, with 11 bases in the middle. CDR3 length: 15 residues. Looked up from germline, CDR1 is MGHRA and CDR2 is YSYEKL. The CDR3 here is CASSQDLGNHYGYTF. For the CDR3, the DNA is TGCGCCAGCAGCCAAGATTTGGGCAATCACTATGGCTACACCTTC.